This TCR beta chain was retrieved from a study of shared T cell receptors in the human thymus. The CDR3 runs 14 residues. CDR1 and CDR2 from the germline V gene are SEHNR and FQNEAQ (reference sequence). With 4 bases removed from V and 4 bases from J, the gap between germline ends came to 11 bases. Data came from immunoSEQ multiplex PCR; TCRdb stores just in-frame clones and leaves some out. The table shows hundreds of thousands of clones, with approximately 88% occurring only once. These same records also appear under a second study, on human thymus T cells.

The sequence was obtained from a boy younger than two with a congenital heart defect. The sequenced material came from thymocytes. J is TRBJ1-5 and V is TRBV7-9; no clear D gene. The CDR3, as DNA: TGTGCCAGCAGCTCGAGAGGACTAAATCAGCCCCAGCATTTT. It translates to CASSSRGLNQPQHF.